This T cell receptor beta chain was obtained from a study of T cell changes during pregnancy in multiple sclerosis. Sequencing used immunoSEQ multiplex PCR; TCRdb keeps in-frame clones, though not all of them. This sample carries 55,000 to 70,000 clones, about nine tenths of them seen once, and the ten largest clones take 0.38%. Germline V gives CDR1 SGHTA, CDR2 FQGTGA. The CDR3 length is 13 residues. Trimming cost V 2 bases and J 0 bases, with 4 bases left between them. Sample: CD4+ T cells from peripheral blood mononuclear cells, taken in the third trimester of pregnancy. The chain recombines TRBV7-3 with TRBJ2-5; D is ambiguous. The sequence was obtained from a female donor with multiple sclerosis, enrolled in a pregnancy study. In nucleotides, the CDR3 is TGTGCCAGCAGCTTAGGCAACCAAGAGACCCAGTACTTC. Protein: CASSLGNQETQYF.